These T cell receptor beta chains were read from a single sample in a study of control samples from healthy donors and cancer patients. Profiling relied on immunoSEQ multiplex PCR, and the TCRdb table lists in-frame clones only, not all of them. Of more than 95,000 clones listed, roughly 89% are singletons. Material: PBMCs. The source of these receptors is a man between 60 and 75 years old with lung cancer. CDR3s include the opening cysteine and the closing phenylalanine or tryptophan. D genes are given only for firm matches. Rows may omit the clone size; those that give it use once, few, many or a size class.

length | J | D | size | V | CDR3 | DNA
13 | TRBJ1-2 | TRBD1 | . | TRBV5-4 | CASSVTGNYGYTF | TGTGCCAGCAGCGTGACAGGGAACTATGGCTACACCTTC
14 | TRBJ2-3 | . | . | TRBV7-2 | CASTSDRSTDTQYF | TGTGCCAGCACTTCCGACAGGAGCACAGATACGCAGTATTTT
16 | TRBJ2-3 | TRBD2 | . | TRBV9 | CASSRGGGGSTDTQYF | TGTGCCAGCAGCCGTGGCGGGGGGGGCAGCACAGATACGCAGTATTTT
17 | TRBJ1-6 | . | . | TRBV11-2 | CASSSPDSSSYNSPLHF | TGTGCCAGCAGCTCCCCGGACAGTAGCTCCTATAATTCACCCCTCCACTTT
14 | TRBJ1-1 | . | . | TRBV10-3 | CAISESVQNTEAFF | TGTGCCATCAGTGAGTCGGTGCAGAACACTGAAGCTTTCTTT
14 | TRBJ1-1 | TRBD1 | . | TRBV6-1 | CASSEAGTEAGAFF | TGTGCCAGCAGTGAAGCAGGGACAGAGGCGGGTGCTTTCTTT
15 | TRBJ2-1 | . | . | TRBV5-1 | CASSLIPDQYNEQFF | TGCGCCAGCAGCTTGATACCGGACCAATACAATGAGCAGTTCTTC
12 | TRBJ1-4 | . | . | TRBV3-1/TRBV3-2 | CASSQGFEKLFF | TGTGCCAGCAGCCAAGGATTCGAAAAACTGTTTTTT
16 | TRBJ1-1 | TRBD1 | . | TRBV7-9 | CASSQTSGQGNTEAFF | TGTGCCAGCAGCCAGACTTCGGGACAGGGAAACACTGAAGCTTTCTTT
13 | TRBJ2-1 | . | once | TRBV2 | CASSDRIDNEQFF | TGTGCCAGCAGTGACAGAATCGACAATGAGCAGTTCTTC
14 | TRBJ1-3 | . | . | TRBV3-1/TRBV3-2 | CASGAGESGNTIYF | TGTGCCAGCGGGGCAGGGGAGTCTGGAAACACCATATATTTT
15 | TRBJ2-7 | TRBD1 | . | TRBV5-4 | CASSVGQGSSYEQYF | TGTGCCAGCAGCGTCGGACAGGGGAGCTCCTACGAGCAGTACTTC
14 | TRBJ1-1 | . | . | TRBV5-4 | CASSRQVGNTEAFF | TGTGCCAGCAGCAGACAGGTTGGGAACACTGAAGCTTTCTTT
14 | TRBJ1-1 | . | once | TRBV11-1 | CASTSRVMNTEAFF | TGTGCCAGTACGAGCAGGGTTATGAACACTGAAGCTTTCTTT
13 | TRBJ1-1 | TRBD1 | . | TRBV10-1 | CASLGQGDTEAFF | TGCGCCAGCTTGGGACAGGGGGACACTGAAGCTTTCTTT
14 | TRBJ1-2 | TRBD1 | . | TRBV5-4 | CASSNGQGAYGYTF | TGTGCCAGCAGCAATGGACAGGGCGCCTATGGCTACACCTTC
16 | TRBJ1-5 | TRBD1 | few | TRBV30 | CAWSVQDRGVNQPQHF | TGTGCCTGGAGTGTACAGGACAGGGGGGTAAATCAGCCCCAGCATTTT
13 | TRBJ1-2 | . | . | TRBV19 | CASSPETVGGYTF | TGTGCCAGTAGTCCTGAGACAGTTGGTGGCTACACCTTC
13 | TRBJ1-4 | . | . | TRBV3-1/TRBV3-2 | CASSQGANEKLFF | TGTGCCAGCAGCCAGGGTGCCAATGAAAAACTGTTTTTT
16 | TRBJ2-7 | TRBD1 | . | TRBV5-1 | CASSLDGQAEKYEQYF | TGCGCCAGCAGCTTGGACGGACAGGCTGAGAAGTACGAGCAGTACTTC
17 | TRBJ2-1 | . | . | TRBV5-1 | CASSLIWGVSTYNEQFF | TGCGCCAGCAGCTTGATTTGGGGGGTTAGCACCTACAATGAGCAGTTCTTC
16 | TRBJ2-3 | TRBD2 | . | TRBV7-2 | CASSLWGRGELDTQYF | TGTGCCAGCAGCTTATGGGGGCGGGGGGAATTAGATACGCAGTATTTT
17 | TRBJ2-1 | . | . | TRBV18 | CASSVTAGQSSYNEQFF | TGTGCCAGCTCAGTGACGGCGGGGCAGAGCTCCTACAATGAGCAGTTCTTC
15 | TRBJ1-3 | . | . | TRBV7-2 | CASRNQGLSGNTIYF | TGTGCCAGCAGGAACCAGGGCCTCTCTGGAAACACCATATATTTT
12 | TRBJ2-1 | . | . | TRBV10-2 | CASSAVANEQFF | TGCGCCAGCAGTGCTGTAGCGAATGAGCAGTTCTTC
14 | TRBJ1-2 | TRBD1 | . | TRBV6-5 | CASSISGQSYGYTF | TGTGCCAGCAGTATATCGGGACAGTCCTATGGCTACACCTTC
16 | TRBJ2-5 | . | . | TRBV11-3 | CASSFSLGANQETQYF | TGTGCCAGCAGCTTCAGTTTGGGGGCGAACCAAGAGACCCAGTACTTC